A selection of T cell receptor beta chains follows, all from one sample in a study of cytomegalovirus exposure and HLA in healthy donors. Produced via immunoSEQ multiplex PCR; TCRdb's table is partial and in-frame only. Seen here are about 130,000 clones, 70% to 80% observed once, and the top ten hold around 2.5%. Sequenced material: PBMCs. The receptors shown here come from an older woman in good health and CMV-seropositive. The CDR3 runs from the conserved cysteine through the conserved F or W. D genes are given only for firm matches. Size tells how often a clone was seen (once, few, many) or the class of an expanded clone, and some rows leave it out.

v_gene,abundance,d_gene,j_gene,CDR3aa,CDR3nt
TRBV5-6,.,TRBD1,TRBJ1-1,CASSVDRGRLEAFF,TGTGCCAGCAGCGTCGACAGGGGGCGCCTTGAAGCTTTCTTT
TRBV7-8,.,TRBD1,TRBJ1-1,CASSPFEGAVNTEAFF,TGTGCCAGCAGCCCTTTCGAGGGGGCCGTGAACACTGAAGCTTTCTTT
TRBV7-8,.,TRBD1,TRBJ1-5,CASSPDRLLNQPQHF,TGTGCCAGCAGCCCGGACAGGCTTCTCAATCAGCCCCAGCATTTT
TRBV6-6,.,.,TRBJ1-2,CASSQGQNYGYTF,TGTGCCAGCAGTCAAGGACAGAACTATGGCTACACCTTC
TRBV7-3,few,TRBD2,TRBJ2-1,CASSLTMRGGEDEQFF,TGTGCCAGCAGCTTAACGATGCGGGGGGGCGAGGATGAGCAGTTCTTC
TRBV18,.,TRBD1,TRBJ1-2,CASSPPGQDHSGYTF,TGTGCCAGCTCACCACCGGGACAGGACCATAGTGGCTACACCTTC
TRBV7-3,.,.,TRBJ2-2,CASSPTGPNTGELFF,TGTGCCAGCAGCCCTACAGGACCGAACACCGGGGAGCTGTTTTTT
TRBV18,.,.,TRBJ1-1,CASSTGLNTEAFF,TGTGCCAGCTCAACAGGGCTGAACACTGAAGCTTTCTTT
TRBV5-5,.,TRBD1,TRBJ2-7,CASSYAGTGVYEQYF,TGTGCCAGCAGCTACGCCGGGACAGGGGTTTACGAGCAGTACTTC
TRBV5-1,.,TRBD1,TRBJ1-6,CASSLGQGAAINSPLHF,TGCGCCAGCAGCTTGGGCCAGGGGGCCGCAATTAATTCACCCCTCCACTTT
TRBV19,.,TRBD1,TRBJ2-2,CASSTRDRANTGELFF,TGTGCCAGTAGTACCCGGGACAGAGCGAACACCGGGGAGCTGTTTTTT
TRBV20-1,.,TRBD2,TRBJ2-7,CRTSDLGEQYF,TGCAGGACTAGCGACCTCGGCGAGCAGTACTTC
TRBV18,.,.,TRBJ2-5,CASSPMEETQYF,TGTGCCAGCTCACCAATGGAGGAGACCCAGTACTTC
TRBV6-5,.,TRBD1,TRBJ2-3,CASSSTGESTDTQYF,TGTGCCAGCAGTTCCACAGGGGAAAGCACAGATACGCAGTATTTT
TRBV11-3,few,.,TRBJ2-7,CASSRDRPFEQYF,TGTGCCAGCAGTCGAGACAGGCCCTTCGAGCAGTACTTC
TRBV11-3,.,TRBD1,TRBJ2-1,CASSSDRDRGFEQFF,TGTGCCAGCAGCTCAGACCGGGACAGGGGATTTGAGCAGTTCTTC
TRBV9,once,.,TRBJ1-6,CASSATLGGSPLHF,TGTGCCAGCAGCGCCACTCTCGGGGGTTCACCCCTCCACTTT
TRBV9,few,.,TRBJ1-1,CASSSRTENTEAFF,TGTGCCAGCAGCTCTCGGACAGAGAACACTGAAGCTTTCTTT
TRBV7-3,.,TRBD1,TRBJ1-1,CASSFNSGGRTEAFF,TGTGCCAGCAGCTTTAATTCAGGGGGCAGGACTGAAGCTTTCTTT
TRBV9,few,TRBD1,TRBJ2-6,CASSPPGGSGANVLTF,TGTGCCAGCAGCCCGCCAGGGGGCTCCGGGGCCAACGTCCTGACTTTC
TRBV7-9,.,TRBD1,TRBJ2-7,CASSLGGQGYEQYF,TGTGCCAGCAGCCTAGGCGGACAGGGCTACGAGCAGTACTTC
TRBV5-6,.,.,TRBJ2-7,CASSFGGIEQYF,TGTGCCAGCAGCTTCGGGGGAATCGAGCAGTACTTC
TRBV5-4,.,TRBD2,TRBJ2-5,CASSLGTSGPGVQYF,TGTGCCAGCAGCTTGGGGACTAGCGGGCCCGGAGTCCAGTACTTC
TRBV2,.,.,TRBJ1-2,CASREGQSRYGYTF,TGTGCCAGCAGGGAAGGACAGTCTCGGTATGGCTACACCTTC
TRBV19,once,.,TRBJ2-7,CASSASGAGDRSYEQYF,TGTGCCAGTAGTGCTTCGGGGGCGGGGGATCGGTCCTACGAGCAGTACTTC
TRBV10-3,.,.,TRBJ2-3,CAITSADSPPTDTQYF,TGTGCCATCACCAGCGCGGACAGCCCTCCCACAGATACGCAGTATTTT
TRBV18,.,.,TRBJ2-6,CASSPRGAAGSSGANVLTF,TGTGCCAGCTCACCCCGGGGGGCCGCCGGGTCCTCTGGGGCCAACGTCCTGACTTTC
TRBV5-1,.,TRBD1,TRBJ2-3,CASSLVGTGSTDTQYF,TGCGCCAGCAGCTTGGTTGGGACAGGGTCCACAGATACGCAGTATTTT
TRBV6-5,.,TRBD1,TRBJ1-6,CASRQGEVSNSPLHF,TGTGCCAGCAGACAGGGGGAGGTATCAAATTCACCCCTCCACTTT
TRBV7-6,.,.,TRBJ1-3,CASSPISTRYTGNTIYF,TGTGCCAGCAGCCCAATCTCGACAAGGTACACTGGAAACACCATATATTTT
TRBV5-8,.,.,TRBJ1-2,CASSLGTAINYGYTF,TGTGCCAGCAGCTTGGGGACAGCCATTAACTATGGCTACACCTTC
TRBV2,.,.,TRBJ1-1,CASKIEITEAFF,TGTGCCAGCAAAATTGAGATCACTGAAGCTTTCTTT